This entry features one T cell receptor (beta chain) sequence. These data come from a study of blood T cell repertoires in COVID-19. For the study at large: Collection of acute and convalescent COVID-19 samples took place in the United States, Italy and Spain. T cells, B-cell-depleted T cells, or PBMCs provided the cDNA or gDNA that served as material.

Profiled with immunoSEQ multiplex PCR; TCRdb holds only in-frame clones, not every one. The data show a few hundred thousand clones, around 90% seen once. CDR3 length: 16 residues. Trimming took 0 bases from V and 5 from J; bases not matched to a gene: 8. Germline CDR1 and CDR2: LGHDT and YNNKEL (reference sequence). This rearrangement joins TRBV3-1 (or the pseudogene TRBV3-2) to TRBJ1-2; 8 bases agree with TRBD1. The sample comprised peripheral blood. The TCR originated in a woman aged 70-85 years with COVID-19, enrolled during active disease. CDR3 sequence reads: CASSQERDRLCYGYTF. The CDR3 coding sequence is TGTGCCAGCAGCCAAGAGAGGGACAGGCTCTGTTATGGCTACACCTTC.